The clone carrying this T cell receptor beta chain was counted a single time. Authors' methods: The assay estimated nucleated cells by amplifying reference gene primers. Some clones are missing from TCRdb's copy, which holds only in-frame ones; the method was immunoSEQ multiplex PCR. The V and J calls and the clone size are those of that table, but D and trimming were determined from the DNA. The data show 140,000 to 150,000 clones, approximately 80% seen once. The data are from a study of blood T cell repertoires in COVID-19. Study-wide background: Sites across the United States, Italy and Spain contributed samples from acute and convalescent COVID-19. Nucleic acid was either cDNA or gDNA, and it came from T cells, B-cell-depleted T cells, or PBMCs.

What was sequenced was peripheral blood. The clonotype comes from a human donor with acute or convalescent COVID-19. The donor label of this sample is uncertain.

The CDR3 is CASSIGGGNNQPQHF. The CDR3 coding sequence is TGTGCCAGTAGTATAGGAGGGGGCAACAATCAGCCCCAGCATTTT. This chain connects TRBV19 to TRBJ1-5; 7 nucleotides align to TRBD1. Germline V gene sequence: CDR1 LNHDA, CDR2 SQIVND (reference sequence). Unmatched junction bases numbered 3, after V lost 1 base and J lost 3 bases. The length of the CDR3 is 15 residues. The entire variable domain, with the rest obtained from reference TRBV19 and TRBJ1-5, is as follows: DGGITQSPKYLFRKEGQNVTLSCEQNLNHDAMYWYRQDPGQGLRLIYYSQIVNDFQKGDIAEGYSVSREKKESFPLTVTSAQKNPTAFYLCASSIGGGNNQPQHFGDGTRLSIL.